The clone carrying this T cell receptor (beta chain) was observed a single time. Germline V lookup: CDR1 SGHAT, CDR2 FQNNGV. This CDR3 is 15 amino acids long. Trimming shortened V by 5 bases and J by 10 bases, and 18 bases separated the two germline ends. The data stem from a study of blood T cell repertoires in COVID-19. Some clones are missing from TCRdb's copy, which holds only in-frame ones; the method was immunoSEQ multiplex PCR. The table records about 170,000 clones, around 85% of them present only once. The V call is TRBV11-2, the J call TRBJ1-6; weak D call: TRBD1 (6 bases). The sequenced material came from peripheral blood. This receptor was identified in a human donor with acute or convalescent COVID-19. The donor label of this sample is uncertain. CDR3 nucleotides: TGTGCCAGCAGCGCCCTCACAGGGACCGGGTCACCCCTCCACTTT. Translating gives CASSALTGTGSPLHF.